The 24 T cell receptor beta chains given below trace back to one sample, sequenced in a study of T cells in tuberculosis (dated by TCRdb to 2016 to 2019). The library was made by the immunoSEQ multiplex PCR assay. In its TCRdb copy, this immuneACCESS table keeps in-frame sequences only and misses some clones. Where compared with another copy, unresolved V genes explain less than half of these, and the others have no known cause. This sample comprises some 31,000 clones, around 95% of them detected only once. The ten largest clones represent around 2% of the sample. What was sequenced was PBMCs. The receptors were sampled from a donor aged 10-35 years with latent tuberculosis or without tuberculosis infection.

The V call is TRBV7-9, the J call TRBJ1-1, with D tentatively TRBD1 (6 bases). The V end was cut by 1 base, the J end by 0 bases, with 9 bases between. This CDR3 is 15 amino acids long. The V gene's germline CDR1 is SEHNR and CDR2 FQNEAQ (reference sequence). The CDR3 DNA sequence: TGTGCCAGCAGCTTAGACCCAGGGGTGAACACTGAAGCTTTCTTT. Its protein is CASSLDPGVNTEAFF.

This clone was counted a few times. The chain employs TRBV6-1 and TRBJ1-5, with 7 nucleotides matching TRBD1. Germline-derived CDR1 and CDR2 are MNHNS and SASEGT. Trimming removed 4 bases from V and 1 base from J; junction bases left unmatched: 4. The CDR3 extends over 15 amino acids. CDR3 coding DNA: TGTGCCAGCAGTGGGGAAGGGGGCAGCAATCAGCCCCAGCATTTT. It specifies CASSGEGGSNQPQHF.

The chain employs TRBV18 and TRBJ2-2; 9 bases agree with TRBD2. The length of the CDR3 is 16 residues. Trimming took 0 bases from V and 3 from J; bases not matched to a gene: 2. The germline V gene encodes CDR1 KGHSH and CDR2 LQKENI. The CDR3 sequence: CASSPPRGGDTGELFF. Written as DNA, the CDR3 is TGTGCCAGCTCACCACCGCGGGGGGGTGACACCGGGGAGCTGTTTTTT.

The chain combines TRBV23-1 with TRBJ1-3; the match to TRBD1 covers 8 bases. TRBV23-1 falls under the ORF class, with uncertain function. CDR3 length equals 16 residues. Trimming at V came to 4 bases and at J to 1 base, leaving 6 bases not matched to a gene. The chain's CDR3 is CASSREQGVSGNTIYF. CDR3 bases: TGCGCCAGCAGTCGCGAACAGGGGGTTTCTGGAAACACCATATATTTT.

J is TRBJ1-2 and V is TRBV7-9; the D gene is possibly TRBD1 (6 bases). Trimming left V 5 bases short and J 4 bases short, with 11 bases between. CDR3 size: 13 residues. CDR1 is SEHNR, CDR2 FQNEAQ, per germline (reference sequence). The CDR3 sequence is CASSHTGTYGYTF. The CDR3, as DNA: TGTGCCAGCAGCCACACAGGGACCTATGGCTACACCTTC. The full variable domain, its missing parts supplied by reference TRBV7-9 and TRBJ1-2, is DTGVSQNPRHKITKRGQNVTFRCDPISEHNRLYWYRQTLGQGPEFLTYFQNEAQLEKSRLLSDRFSAERPKGSFSTLEIQRTEQGDSAMYLCASSHTGTYGYTFGSGTRLTVV.

The genes are TRBV4-1 and TRBJ1-5; D is possibly TRBD1 (5 bases). The CDR3 consists of 15 residues. Germline V gene data show CDR1 as MGHRA and CDR2 as YSYEKL. V shed 5 bases and J shed 3 bases, with 14 bases lying between them. The CDR3 nucleotides read TGCGCCAGCAGCGATCCGGGACTCTTCAATCAGCCCCAGCATTTT. It specifies CASSDPGLFNQPQHF.

A single count supports this clone. The chain joins TRBV19 to TRBJ2-7; D not resolved. Trimming pared 4 bases from V and 0 bases from J, leaving 13 bases between. This CDR3 region has 15 residues. The germline V gene encodes CDR1 LNHDA and CDR2 SQIVND (reference sequence). The CDR3 DNA reads TGTGCCAGTAGTACCGAGAGAAGCGCCTCCTACGAGCAGTACTTC. It yields the protein CASSTERSASYEQYF. Drawing the rest from reference TRBV19 and TRBJ2-7, the complete variable domain is DGGITQSPKYLFRKEGQNVTLSCEQNLNHDAMYWYRQDPGQGLRLIYYSQIVNDFQKGDIAEGYSVSREKKESFPLTVTSAQKNPTAFYLCASSTERSASYEQYFGPGTRLTVT.

This chain joins TRBV11-2 and TRBJ2-7, with D perhaps matching TRBD1 (5 bases). CDR1 and CDR2 (germline): SGHAT, FQNNGV. Trimming took off 0 bases at V and 2 bases at J, with 8 bases between the two ends. The CDR3 runs to 14 residues. DNA of the CDR3: TGTGCCAGCAGCTTAGAGGCAGGGACCTACGAGCAGTACTTC. This gives the protein CASSLEAGTYEQYF. Together with reference TRBV11-2 and TRBJ2-7, the CDR3 gives the full variable domain: EAGVAQSPRYKIIEKRQSVAFWCNPISGHATLYWYQQILGQGPKLLIQFQNNGVVDDSQLPKDRFSAERLKGVDSTLKIQPAKLEDSAVYLCASSLEAGTYEQYFGPGTRLTVT.

The V call is TRBV7-2, the J call TRBJ2-1; 7 bases map to TRBD2. The CDR3 is 15 amino acids. V shed 5 bases, J shed 8 bases, and the junction held 12 bases outside the gene matches. Germline-derived CDR1 and CDR2 are SGHTA and FQGNSA. The DNA of the CDR3 is TGTGCCAGCAGCGTATCTGTGACTAGCTCCCATGAGCAGTTCTTC. Protein: CASSVSVTSSHEQFF.

V gene TRBV5-5 combines with J gene TRBJ1-5; D not certain. In germline, CDR1 is SGHKS, CDR2 YYEKEE (reference sequence). The CDR3 covers 14 residues. V was trimmed by 2 bases and J by 4 bases, leaving 10 bases between them. The CDR3 DNA reads TGTGCCAGCAGCTTCGGGATTACGAATCAGCCCCAGCATTTT. It specifies CASSFGITNQPQHF.

The V gene is TRBV18, the J gene TRBJ2-7; 7 bases fit TRBD1. This CDR3 region has 14 residues. The germline V gene has CDR1 KGHSH and CDR2 LQKENI. The V gene end was trimmed by 0 bases and the J gene end by 1 base; junction bases not matched to a gene: 0. Here the CDR3 DNA reads TGTGCCAGCTCACCACCCAGGGGGTCCTACGAGCAGTACTTC. This codes for CASSPPRGSYEQYF.

The genes are TRBV6-1 and TRBJ2-2; 12 positions agree with TRBD2. The germline V gene encodes CDR1 MNHNS and CDR2 SASEGT. Trimming cost V 4 bases and J 3 bases; bases outside gene matches: 0. The CDR3 totals 15 residues. The CDR3 region is CASSGTSGDTGELFF. CDR3 DNA sequence: TGTGCCAGCAGTGGGACTAGCGGGGACACCGGGGAGCTGTTTTTT.

This rearrangement joins TRBV5-1 to TRBJ2-7; 10 bases agree with TRBD1. CDR1 is SGHRS, CDR2 YFSETQ, per germline. The CDR3 spans 13 residues. Losses at the gene ends were 5 bases for V and 5 bases for J; bases not matched to a gene: 4. CDR3 in DNA: TGCGCCAGCAGGGACGGGACAGGGGACGAGCAGTACTTC. Its protein is CASRDGTGDEQYF.

The CDR3 coding sequence is TGTGCCAGCAGCCCCCCCTGGGAGTACAATGAGCAGTTCTTC. It encodes CASSPPWEYNEQFF. V and J are TRBV11-2 and TRBJ2-1, with D possibly being TRBD2 (5 bases). Germline lookup yields CDR1 SGHAT and CDR2 FQNNGV. This CDR3 spans 14 amino acids. Between the trimmed V and J ends, which lost 5 bases and 4 bases, there was a span of 12 bases.

This sequence joins TRBV4-2 and TRBJ2-1; 8 bases map to TRBD2. The V segment lost 3 bases and the J segment 10 bases; nucleotides outside the gene matches: 5. CDR3 length equals 13 residues. Germline CDR1 and CDR2: LGHNA and YNFKEQ. The CDR3 bases are TGTGCCAGCAGCCAGTACTTAGCGGGAGAGCAGTTCTTC. Encoded protein: CASSQYLAGEQFF.

CDR3 sequence (DNA): TGCGCCAGCAGCCAAGGGCCAGGCAATCAGCCCCAGCATTTT. Translating gives CASSQGPGNQPQHF. The chain is built from TRBV4-3 and TRBJ1-5, with D unresolved. The germline gives CDR1 LGHNA, CDR2 YSLEER. The CDR3 sequence is 14 residues long. Deletions cut 1 base from V and 2 bases from J, with 6 bases between.

This chain connects TRBV9 to TRBJ1-5; D gene unclear. The CDR3 spans 18 residues. V lost 0 bases, J lost 0 bases, and 16 bases lay in between. Germline CDR1 is SGDLS and CDR2 is YYNGEE. The CDR3, as DNA: TGTGCCAGCAGCGTAGAGAGAGGGATGCGAAATAGCAATCAGCCCCAGCATTTT. Its translation: CASSVERGMRNSNQPQHF.

The chain couples TRBV13 to TRBJ1-2, with D unresolved. The CDR3 contains 13 residues. CDR1 is PRHDT, CDR2 FYEKMQ, per germline (reference sequence). Trimming shortened V by 2 bases and J by 4 bases, and 8 bases separated the two germline ends. The CDR3 nucleotides read TGTGCCAGCAGCTTATCGGAGTCCTATGGCTACACCTTC. It encodes CASSLSESYGYTF.

The table lists this clone with a count of one. CDR3 protein: CASSQDWTSAYEQYF. The CDR3 bases are TGCGCCAGCAGCCAAGATTGGACTAGCGCGTACGAGCAGTACTTC. The J gene is TRBJ2-7, the V gene TRBV4-1; 9 nucleotides match TRBD2. The V gene's germline CDR1 is MGHRA and CDR2 YSYEKL. The ends lost 0 bases at V and 4 bases at J; junction bases unmatched: 4. The CDR3 runs 15 residues.

The rearrangement links TRBV5-1 to TRBJ2-6; TRBD1 aligns across 12 bases. CDR3 length: 19 residues. Per the germline V gene, CDR1 is SGHRS and CDR2 is YFSETQ. J was trimmed by 1 base and V by 0 bases; bases with no gene match: 5. For the CDR3, the DNA is TGCGCCAGCAGCTTGGTCCCGGGACAGGGGGCGTCTGGGGCCAACGTCCTGACTTTC. It translates to CASSLVPGQGASGANVLTF.

This chain connects TRBV6-5 to TRBJ2-7; D not resolved. The V end was cut by 5 bases, the J end by 0 bases, with 14 bases between. CDR3 size: 15 residues. The germline gives CDR1 MNHEY, CDR2 SVGAGI. CDR3 nucleotides: TGTGCCAGCAGTGCCCGGCGACATCGCTCCTACGAGCAGTACTTC. This codes for CASSARRHRSYEQYF.

The rearrangement joins TRBV28 to TRBJ1-2, with D possibly TRBD1 on 6 matching bases. CDR1 is MDHEN and CDR2 is SYDVKM in the germline V gene. CDR3 length: 16 amino acids. Trimming removed 5 bases from V and 0 bases from J, with 16 bases in between. CDR3 in amino acids: CASSPPNRVANYGYTF. The CDR3 DNA is TGTGCCAGCAGTCCTCCCAACAGGGTAGCTAACTATGGCTACACCTTC.

The chain recombines TRBV5-1 with TRBJ1-3; 8 nucleotides agree with TRBD1. CDR1 SGHRS and CDR2 YFSETQ come from the germline V gene. With V trimmed by 4 bases and J by 2 bases, 5 bases remained unmatched. The CDR3 is 15 amino acids. CDR3 bases: TGCGCCAGCAGCGCCCAGGGGGCAGCTGGAAACACCATATATTTT. It specifies CASSAQGAAGNTIYF.

In this sample, this clone turned up once. The chain carries TRBV4-1 and TRBJ1-5; D is possibly TRBD1 (5 bases). Trimming took 4 bases from V and 3 from J, leaving 16 bases between them. Germline CDR1 MGHRA, CDR2 YSYEKL. This CDR3 contains 16 residues. CDR3 protein: CASSLLPGGDNQPQHF. As DNA, the CDR3 is TGCGCCAGCAGCCTCCTCCCTGGGGGGGACAATCAGCCCCAGCATTTT.